These 26 T cell receptor beta chains originate from one sample sequenced in a study of T cells in localized non-small cell lung cancer. Some clones are missing from TCRdb's copy, which holds only in-frame ones; the method was immunoSEQ multiplex PCR. The sample records tens of thousands of clones, around 77% being singletons. Sequenced material: peripheral blood, taken before any cancer treatment. These receptor sequences come from a male donor older than 55 with stage III squamous cell lung carcinoma.

The chain joins TRBV5-5 to TRBJ1-5, with D possibly TRBD1 on 5 matching bases. Trimming took off 2 bases at V and 7 bases at J, with 25 bases between the two ends. This CDR3 spans 18 amino acids. Germline-derived CDR1 and CDR2 are SGHKS and YYEKEE (reference sequence). DNA of the CDR3: TGTGCCAGCAGCTTCGCCCCAGGTGGCAGGGCGGACGGGCAGCCCCAGCATTTT. Translated: CASSFAPGGRADGQPQHF.

The chain is built from TRBV10-2 and TRBJ2-1, with TRBD2 matching 14 bases. There are 16 residues in the CDR3. Germline CDR1 is WSHSY and CDR2 is SAAADI. Unmatched junction bases numbered 4, after V lost 7 bases and J lost 2 bases. The CDR3 sequence: CASTRLAGGPYNEQFF. CDR3 DNA: TGCGCCAGCACCCGACTAGCGGGAGGGCCCTACAATGAGCAGTTCTTC.

The rearrangement joins TRBV28 to TRBJ2-2; a possible D gene is TRBD1 (6 bases). The length of the CDR3 is 17 residues. Germline V gene sequence: CDR1 MDHEN, CDR2 SYDVKM. Deletions cut 6 bases from V and 3 bases from J, with 20 bases between. The CDR3 DNA sequence: TGTGCCAGCAGGACAAGGACAGAACGAAAAGACACCGGGGAGCTGTTTTTT. As protein: CASRTRTERKDTGELFF.

This chain uses TRBV7-2 with TRBJ2-2, with 9 bases identical to TRBD1. Germline V gene lookup returns CDR1 SGHTA and CDR2 FQGNSA. The CDR3 contains 17 residues. V dropped 5 bases and J dropped 4; count of bases not matched to a gene: 11. CDR3 in DNA: TGTGCCAGCAGCACTCCCGGGACAGGGCTGTTCACCGGGGAGCTGTTTTTT. Amino acid sequence: CASSTPGTGLFTGELFF.

This rearrangement joins TRBV7-5 to TRBJ2-5; the table gives TRBD2 as D, unverified against the DNA. TRBV7-5 is flagged as a pseudogene. This CDR3 region has 20 residues. This CDR3 is CVRTPIASGGFAHIQETQYF. As DNA, the CDR3 is TGTGTCAGAACCCCGATTGCTAGCGGGGGGTTTGCCCATATACAAGAGACCCAGTACTTC.

This sequence joins TRBV5-8 and TRBJ1-2, with D hard to call. The CDR3 totals 14 residues. CDR1 and CDR2 (germline): SGHTS, YDEGEE. Trimming shortened V by 1 base and J by 8 bases, and 15 bases separated the two germline ends. CDR3: CASSLYRSLVGYTF. CDR3 sequence (DNA): TGTGCCAGCAGCTTGTACCGTTCCCTAGTCGGCTACACCTTC.

V is TRBV7-2 and J is TRBJ2-5; unclear D gene. The CDR3 contains 12 residues. V was cut by 1 base and J by 5 bases, with 5 bases left in between. Germline values: CDR1 SGHTA, CDR2 FQGNSA. The CDR3 loop is CASSLGLETQYF. CDR3 in DNA: TGTGCCAGCAGCTTAGGGTTGGAGACCCAGTACTTC. The full variable domain, in which reference TRBV7-2 and TRBJ2-5 provide the parts outside the CDR3, is GAGVSQSPSNKVTEKGKDVELRCDPISGHTALYWYRQSLGQGLEFLIYFQGNSAPDKSGLPSDRFSAERTGGSVSTLTIQRTQQEDSAVYLCASSLGLETQYFGPGTRLLVL.

V usage is TRBV29-1 and J usage is TRBJ2-3; D uncertain. The CDR3 is 12 amino acids. Looked up from germline, CDR1 is SQVTM and CDR2 is ANQGSEA. Between the trimmed V and J ends, which lost 3 bases and 4 bases, there was a span of 8 bases. Written as DNA, the CDR3 is TGCAGCGTTGATACAGTGGCAGATACGCAGTATTTT. Protein sequence: CSVDTVADTQYF.

The J gene is TRBJ2-1, the V gene TRBV14; no clear D. With 4 bases removed from V and 0 bases from J, the gap between germline ends came to 7 bases. Looked up from germline, CDR1 is SGHDN and CDR2 is FVKESK. This CDR3 comprises 14 residues. The CDR3 region is CASSRGISYNEQFF. CDR3 DNA sequence: TGTGCCAGCAGCCGAGGAATCTCCTACAATGAGCAGTTCTTC.

This chain joins TRBV28 and TRBJ1-6, with 9 bases lining up with TRBD1. Trimming took 9 bases from V and 8 from J; bases not matched to a gene: 5. This CDR3 is built from 13 residues. Germline CDR1 and CDR2: MDHEN and SYDVKM. CDR3 coding DNA: TGTGCCAGTCACAGGGACAGGGATTCACCCCTCCACTTT. It codes for CASHRDRDSPLHF.

This clone came up a few times. The J gene is TRBJ1-3, the V gene TRBV27; D possibly corresponds to TRBD1 (5 bases). The germline V and J ends were trimmed by 5 bases and 2 bases, with 13 bases remaining between them. The CDR3 runs 15 residues. Germline lookup yields CDR1 MNHEY and CDR2 SMNVEV (reference sequence). Written as DNA, the CDR3 is TGTGCCAGCAGTAGGGCGCAGGGTACTGGAAACACCATATATTTT. Protein product: CASSRAQGTGNTIYF.

CDR3 sequence (DNA): TGTGCCAGCTCTGGCGGCAAGAGCTCCTACAATGAGCAGTTCTTC. It translates to CASSGGKSSYNEQFF. The chain links TRBV18 to TRBJ2-1; D not certain. From germline, CDR1 is KGHSH and CDR2 LQKENI. V was pared by 6 bases and J by 0 bases, with 12 bases between. The CDR3 has 15 amino acids.

The chain uses TRBV6-9 and TRBJ2-7; 8 nucleotides agree with TRBD1. V was pared by 6 bases and J by 4 bases, with 8 bases of the junction left unmatched. Germline V lookup: CDR1 MNHGY, CDR2 SVAAGI. The CDR3 loop spans 14 amino acids. CDR3 sequence (DNA): TGTGCCAGCAGCCGAGGACAGGGCCGGTACGAGCAGTACTTC. Translating it yields CASSRGQGRYEQYF.

The chain has TRBV18 and TRBJ2-7; D is possibly TRBD1 (5 bases). Germline CDR1 reads KGHSH; CDR2 reads LQKENI. The ends were cut back, 2 bases at V and 4 bases at J, with 6 bases in the middle. The CDR3 spans 12 residues. This CDR3 reads CASSPTGYEQYF. The CDR3 region has the DNA TGTGCCAGCTCACCAACAGGATACGAGCAGTACTTC.

This rearrangement joins TRBV19 to TRBJ2-3, with D uncertain. The V gene lost 5 bases and the J gene lost 1 base, with 7 bases spanning the gap. CDR1 is LNHDA and CDR2 is SQIVND in the germline V gene (reference sequence). The CDR3 is 13 residues long. The CDR3 protein is CASSYGGTDTQYF. The CDR3 nucleotides are TGTGCCAGTAGTTACGGAGGCACAGATACGCAGTATTTT.

The V gene is TRBV30, the J gene TRBJ2-6, with 12 bases matching TRBD2. Germline trimming cut 1 base from V and 0 bases from J; bases unmatched to any gene: 1. This CDR3 has 17 amino acids. Germline V gives CDR1 GTSNPN, CDR2 SVGIG (reference sequence). The CDR3 region is CAWSETSGSSGANVLTF. Written as DNA, the CDR3 is TGTGCCTGGAGTGAGACTAGCGGGAGCTCTGGGGCCAACGTCCTGACTTTC.

This rearrangement joins TRBV9 to TRBJ2-2, with 8 bases that match TRBD1. V shed 4 bases and J 0 bases; nucleotides not matched to a gene: 5. CDR1 and CDR2 from the germline V gene are SGDLS and YYNGEE. CDR3 length: 16 residues. The DNA of the CDR3 is TGTGCCAGCAGCTTCCCGACAGGGGCGAACACCGGGGAGCTGTTTTTT. This codes for CASSFPTGANTGELFF.

The chain employs TRBV7-9 and TRBJ1-5, with a weak D call TRBD1 (5 bases). This CDR3 region has 15 residues. Germline assignment: CDR1 SEHNR and CDR2 FQNEAQ (reference sequence). V was clipped by 1 base and J by 10 bases, with 17 bases between them. CDR3 sequence: CASSLGGWPGGPQHF. The CDR3 DNA follows: TGTGCCAGCAGCTTAGGCGGCTGGCCTGGGGGACCCCAGCATTTT. Complete variable domain (other parts from reference TRBV7-9 and TRBJ1-5): DTGVSQNPRHKITKRGQNVTFRCDPISEHNRLYWYRQTLGQGPEFLTYFQNEAQLEKSRLLSDRFSAERPKGSFSTLEIQRTEQGDSAMYLCASSLGGWPGGPQHFGDGTRLSIL.

The chain recombines TRBV6-5 with TRBJ1-1, with a weak D call TRBD1 (5 bases). The CDR3 loop spans 14 amino acids. V was shortened by 8 bases and J by 4 bases, with 17 bases between the two germline ends. Germline V CDR1 and CDR2: MNHEY, SVGAGI. CDR3 region: CASRGGYRGTEAFF. Here the CDR3 DNA reads TGTGCCAGCCGGGGGGGATATCGTGGCACTGAAGCTTTCTTT.

This chain connects TRBV10-3 to TRBJ2-5, with D unresolved. V was cut by 11 bases and J by 7 bases, with 17 bases left in between. Germline lookup yields CDR1 ENHRY and CDR2 SYGVKD. The CDR3 length is 12 residues. The CDR3 coding sequence is TGTGCCGCCCAGACCAAGGCAGGGACCCAGTACTTC. This gives the protein CAAQTKAGTQYF.

This clone was seen only once. This chain's CDR3 is CASSTQGAIPNEQFF. Written as DNA, the CDR3 is TGTGCCAGCAGCACCCAGGGGGCGATACCCAATGAGCAGTTCTTC. The chain combines TRBV7-2 with TRBJ2-1; 8 nucleotides align to TRBD1. Germline V gene data show CDR1 as SGHTA and CDR2 as FQGNSA. The CDR3 loop spans 15 amino acids. Trimming removed 5 bases from V and 6 bases from J; junction bases left unmatched: 9.

V and J are TRBV19 and TRBJ1-4, with a tentative D call TRBD1 (6 bases). The CDR3 loop spans 14 amino acids. CDR1 is LNHDA and CDR2 is SQIVND in the germline V gene (reference sequence). V gave up 5 bases and J gave up 4 bases, with 11 bases separating them. DNA of the CDR3: TGTGCCAGTAGTGTACAGGGAGGTAATGAAAAACTGTTTTTT. Residues: CASSVQGGNEKLFF.

The chain has TRBV7-2 and TRBJ2-7, with TRBD2 matching over 8 bases. The CDR3 covers 13 residues. Germline lookup yields CDR1 SGHTA and CDR2 FQGNSA. V gave up 7 bases and J gave up 4 bases; unmatched junction bases: 6. The CDR3 DNA is TGTGCCAGCACCGTAGCGGGGCTTTACGAGCAGTACTTC. It encodes CASTVAGLYEQYF. Variable domain in full (rest from reference TRBV7-2 and TRBJ2-7): GAGVSQSPSNKVTEKGKDVELRCDPISGHTALYWYRQSLGQGLEFLIYFQGNSAPDKSGLPSDRFSAERTGGSVSTLTIQRTQQEDSAVYLCASTVAGLYEQYFGPGTRLTVT.

This sequence joins TRBV2 and TRBJ1-5; no firm D call. V was shortened by 7 bases and J by 0 bases, with 13 bases between the two germline ends. The CDR3 length is 15 residues. Germline CDR1 SNHLY, CDR2 FYNNEI. CDR3 coding DNA: TGTGCCAGCACCGACGGGGTTACTAGCAATCAGCCCCAGCATTTT. This translates into CASTDGVTSNQPQHF.

This chain joins TRBV5-1 and TRBJ1-5, with no clear D. The length of the CDR3 is 15 residues. Germline loops: CDR1 SGHRS, CDR2 YFSETQ. Trimming took 0 bases from V and 0 from J, leaving 7 bases between them. Written as DNA, the CDR3 is TGCGCCAGCAGCTTGGACCCGGTTAGCAATCAGCCCCAGCATTTT. It encodes CASSLDPVSNQPQHF.

The V call is TRBV7-6, the J call TRBJ2-7; TRBD1 aligns across 9 bases. There are 15 residues in the CDR3. Per germline, CDR1 SGHVS and CDR2 FNYEAQ. V was clipped by 4 bases and J by 7 bases; unmatched bases: 11. DNA for the CDR3: TGTGCCAGCAGCTATACGGGACAGGGAACGAGGGAGCAGTACTTC. Amino acids: CASSYTGQGTREQYF.